These 12 T cell receptor beta chains were sequenced from one sample in a study of breast tumors, draining lymph nodes, adjacent tissues. Samples came from axillary lymph nodes draining the breast cancer. TCRdb used MiXCR to reprocess the multiplex PCR reads, holding one entry per CDR3 protein. This sample yields some 150,000 distinct CDR3 sequences, of which 25% to 40% are seen a single time; around 4% belongs to the top ten. Sample: axillary lymph node tissue. Receptors were obtained from a female donor with breast cancer. Some clones in this sample may be carry-over from other donors' samples.

The CDR3 sequence is CASSQTGTGNSPLHF. In DNA, the CDR3 is TGCGCCAGCAGCCAGACCGGGACAGGGAATTCACCCCTCCACTTT. The V gene is TRBV4-1, the J gene TRBJ1-6; 9 bases align to TRBD1. J was trimmed by 7 bases and V by 3 bases; bases with no gene match: 4. The CDR3 is 15 residues long. In germline, CDR1 is MGHRA, CDR2 YSYEKL.

The V call is TRBV28, the J call TRBJ2-4, with a possible D match to TRBD1 (5 bases). Germline CDR1 MDHEN, CDR2 SYDVKM. The CDR3 totals 13 residues. Trimming left V 5 bases short and J 7 bases short, with 12 bases between. The CDR3, as DNA: TGTGCCAGCAGTAGGGGCGGCCGGAACATTCAGTACTTC. This codes for CASSRGGRNIQYF.

Points on this clonotype: This is likely a read error, given that the CDR3 carries no conserved phenylalanine or tryptophan at its end. The DNA is omitted, as the CDR3 cannot be located on it reliably, and the CDR3 follows TCRdb's listing. This chain connects TRBV14 to TRBJ2-5; the D call TRBD1 from the table was never checked on the DNA. The germline V gene has CDR1 SGHDN and CDR2 FVKESK. Including both end residues, the CDR3 is 14 amino acids long. CDR3 region: CASSQPGAGKTQSS.

In its sample, this clonotype was seen many times. The chain employs TRBV19 and TRBJ2-1, with 7 bases fitting TRBD2. The CDR3 length is 16 residues. CDR1 and CDR2 (germline): LNHDA, SQIVND (reference sequence). The V and J ends lost 9 bases and 3 bases, in that order; junction bases with no gene match: 14. The CDR3 sequence is CASQGRFGGDYNEQFF. The CDR3 DNA reads TGTGCCAGCCAGGGCCGGTTTGGGGGGGACTACAATGAGCAGTTCTTC.

The J gene is TRBJ2-7, the V gene TRBV2; 7 nucleotides line up with TRBD1. CDR1 is SNHLY, CDR2 FYNNEI, per germline. The junction had 3 bases not matched to a gene; V was cut back by 3 bases and J by 1 base. The CDR3 runs 14 residues. Written as DNA, the CDR3 is TGTGCCAGCAGTGATTCGACAGGGTCCTACGAGCAGTACTTC. As protein: CASSDSTGSYEQYF.

This clonotype was seen at least ten times. The chain is built from TRBV7-6 and TRBJ2-1, with a tentative D call TRBD2 (5 bases). Germline lookup yields CDR1 SGHVS and CDR2 FNYEAQ. The CDR3 consists of 13 residues. V was trimmed by 1 base and J by 10 bases, leaving 11 bases between them. CDR3 amino acids: CASSLVLAGEQFF. The CDR3 DNA reads TGTGCCAGCAGCTTAGTTCTAGCTGGCGAGCAGTTCTTC.

This clonotype was seen ten or more times. The rearrangement joins TRBV27 to TRBJ2-5, with TRBD1 as a possible D gene (6 bases). The V gene's germline CDR1 is MNHEY and CDR2 SMNVEV (reference sequence). The CDR3 length is 14 residues. Trimming cost V 5 bases and J 4 bases, with 14 bases left between them. CDR3 region: CASSPRQELETQYF. DNA for the CDR3: TGTGCCAGCAGTCCTCGACAGGAACTAGAGACCCAGTACTTC.

This clonotype was detected ten times or more. V and J are TRBV15 and TRBJ1-2; D ambiguous. Trimming cost V 2 bases and J 5 bases, with 6 bases left between them. The CDR3 is made up of 12 amino acids. Germline CDR1 LNHNV, CDR2 YYDKDF (reference sequence). The CDR3 region has the DNA TGTGCCACCAGCAGACAGTCATATGGCTACACCTTC. Protein product: CATSRQSYGYTF.

CDR3 sequence reads: CSVGTVKSFF. CDR3 DNA sequence: TGCAGCGTCGGGACAGTGAAATCTTTCTTT. The chain is built from TRBV29-1 and TRBJ1-1; 7 positions match TRBD1. The V and J ends lost 6 bases and 12 bases, in that order; junction bases with no gene match: 7. The CDR3 covers 10 residues. The germline V gene has CDR1 SQVTM and CDR2 ANQGSEA. The whole variable domain, remainder taken from reference TRBV29-1 and TRBJ1-1, is SAVISQKPSRDICQRGTSLTIQCQVDSQVTMMFWYRQQPGQSLTLIATANQGSEATYESGFVIDKFPISRPNLTFSTLTVSNMSPEDSSIYLCSVGTVKSFFGQGTRLTVV.

This chain uses TRBV6-6 with TRBJ2-1; D not certain. The germline CDR1 and CDR2 sequences are MNHNY and SVGAGI (reference sequence). Trimming removed 5 bases from V and 8 bases from J, with 19 bases in between. This CDR3 comprises 15 residues. As DNA, the CDR3 is TGTGCCAGCAGTCTTACCCGGCCGGAGTGGGATGAGCAGTTCTTC. This sequence encodes CASSLTRPEWDEQFF.

This chain joins TRBV7-8 and TRBJ2-2; 8 bases line up with TRBD2. Germline V gene data show CDR1 as SGHVS and CDR2 as FQNEAQ. This CDR3 comprises 15 residues. V gave up 3 bases and J gave up 7 bases; unmatched junction bases: 7. The chain's CDR3 is CASSFTGGAGGELFF. For the CDR3, the DNA is TGTGCCAGCAGCTTTACCGGGGGGGCAGGCGGGGAGCTGTTTTTT.

The table lists this clonotype with many counts. This chain uses TRBV2 with TRBJ2-7; 9 nucleotides align to TRBD1. The trim removed 6 bases at V and 6 bases at J, leaving 18 bases unmatched. Germline V gene sequence: CDR1 SNHLY, CDR2 FYNNEI. This CDR3 comprises 17 residues. The CDR3 is CASRVPNWGQGAAEQYF. The CDR3 coding sequence is TGTGCCAGCAGGGTCCCTAATTGGGGACAGGGTGCAGCCGAGCAGTACTTC. The full variable domain, with the rest looked up from reference TRBV2 and TRBJ2-7, is EPEVTQTPSHQVTQMGQEVILRCVPISNHLYFYWYRQILGQKVEFLVSFYNNEISEKSEIFDDQFSVERPDGSNFTLKIRSTKLEDSAMYFCASRVPNWGQGAAEQYFGPGTRLTVT.